This note documents a single T cell receptor beta chain sequence. Germline CDR1 LNHDA, CDR2 SQIVND (reference sequence). Trimming left V 3 bases short and J 2 bases short, with 11 bases between. The CDR3 length is 15 residues. The repertoire was sequenced with immunoSEQ multiplex PCR; TCRdb's copy has only in-frame clones and lacks some. The data hold around 200,000 clones, with roughly 80% observed a single time. These data are taken from a study of blood T cell repertoires in COVID-19. The chain links TRBV19 to TRBJ1-5, with D possibly being TRBD1 (6 bases). Sequences were obtained from peripheral blood. The receptor was derived from a woman aged 80 or over with acute or convalescent COVID-19. In DNA form, the CDR3 reads TGTGCCAGTAGTATCACAGGGAATGGCAATCAGCCCCAGCATTTT. This codes for CASSITGNGNQPQHF.